The 28 T cell receptor beta chains given below trace back to one sample, sequenced in a study of OX40 agonist ivuxolimab in advanced cancers. Sequenced by immunoSEQ multiplex PCR; TCRdb stores in-frame clones only, minus some. Of tens of thousands of clones listed, around three quarters are singletons. Sequenced material: CD4+ or CD8+ T cells sorted from blood, taken in a trial of the OX40 agonist ivuxolimab. Receptor source: an adult with an advanced solid tumor such as melanoma, head and neck, liver or kidney cancer.

The rearrangement joins TRBV9 to TRBJ1-1; D perhaps matches TRBD1 (5 bases). The CDR3 totals 14 residues. Trimming removed 3 bases from V and 3 bases from J, with 12 bases in between. Germline V lookup: CDR1 SGDLS, CDR2 YYNGEE. CDR3 sequence reads: CASSAEGTYTEAFF. CDR3 DNA: TGTGCCAGCAGCGCCGAAGGGACGTACACTGAAGCTTTCTTT.

This clone was seen once. The chain couples TRBV2 to TRBJ2-3, with D perhaps matching TRBD1 or TRBD2 (5 bases each). The CDR3 totals 13 residues. From germline, CDR1 is SNHLY and CDR2 FYNNEI. Trimming shortened V by 7 bases and J by 2 bases, and 10 bases separated the two germline ends. The CDR3 loop reads CASKWGPTDTQYF. The CDR3 coding sequence is TGTGCCAGCAAATGGGGACCCACAGATACGCAGTATTTT.

Remarks on this clone: Compared with germline, one end of the junction differs, possibly owing to a read error. The V gene is TRBV19, the J gene TRBJ1-2, with TRBD1 identical over 8 bases. In germline, CDR1 is LNHDA, CDR2 SQIVND (reference sequence). CDR3 length: 16 residues. The CDR3 here is CASSTQGARLNYSYTF. CDR3 nucleotides: TGTGCCAGTAGTACTCAGGGGGCGCGTCTTAACTATAGCTACACCTTC.

This chain uses TRBV29-1 with TRBJ1-1, with D possibly being TRBD1 (6 bases). Germline CDR1 and CDR2: SQVTM and ANQGSEA. V shed 5 bases and J shed 9 bases, with 19 bases lying between them. The CDR3 covers 13 residues. Here the CDR3 DNA reads TGCAGCGTTTACCTAGGCGGGACACCTAAAGCTTTCTTT. This translates into CSVYLGGTPKAFF.

The chain joins TRBV6-4 to TRBJ2-3; 8 nucleotides line up with TRBD1. CDR3 size: 13 residues. V gave up 8 bases and J gave up 2 bases; unmatched junction bases: 3. CDR1 and CDR2 from the germline V gene are MRHNA and SNTAGT. The CDR3 spells CASGQGHTDTQYF. The CDR3 DNA sequence: TGTGCCAGCGGACAGGGACACACAGATACGCAGTATTTT.

The chain uses TRBV19 and TRBJ2-7, with D perhaps matching TRBD1 (6 bases). The V gene's germline CDR1 is LNHDA and CDR2 SQIVND (reference sequence). Trimming took off 6 bases at V and 2 bases at J, with 11 bases between the two ends. The CDR3 is 13 residues long. CDR3 sequence reads: CASRPRDTYEQYF. As DNA, the CDR3 is TGTGCCAGTAGACCCCGGGACACCTACGAGCAGTACTTC.

This rearrangement joins TRBV6-5 to TRBJ1-2; D is uncertain. V shed 11 bases and J shed 2 bases, with 9 bases lying between them. CDR1 is MNHEY and CDR2 is SVGAGI in the germline V gene. The CDR3 consists of 11 residues. The DNA of the CDR3 is TGTGCCCACGGGGTAAACTATGGCTACACCTTC. Its translation is CAHGVNYGYTF.

This clone has just one count. The chain has TRBV10-1 and TRBJ2-1; 9 positions agree with TRBD1. The CDR3 sequence is 15 residues long. The J segment lost 7 bases and the V segment lost 7 bases, leaving 11 bases of the junction unmatched. CDR1 WNHNN and CDR2 SYGVQD come from the germline V gene (reference sequence). In DNA form, the CDR3 reads TGCGCCAGCAATCTTGGGGGGACAGGGATTAATGAGCAGTTCTTC. It is translated as CASNLGGTGINEQFF.

The chain is built from TRBV4-2 and TRBJ1-5; possible D gene TRBD1, 5 bases. This CDR3 is built from 16 residues. The germline gives CDR1 LGHNA, CDR2 YNFKEQ. V lost 0 bases and J 9 bases, leaving 18 bases between the germline ends. As DNA, the CDR3 is TGTGCCAGCAGCCAAGAACTTGGCAGGGTAAATGGGCCCCAGCATTTT. This sequence encodes CASSQELGRVNGPQHF.

As for this clone: The same CDR3 arises from other DNA sequences in this sample as well. The chain recombines TRBV6-5 with TRBJ1-4, with D tentatively TRBD1 (6 bases). V was clipped by 6 bases and J by 11 bases, with 22 bases between them. CDR1 and CDR2 (germline): MNHEY, SVGAGI. The CDR3 runs 15 residues. In DNA, the CDR3 is TGTGCCAGCAGCCACGGGGGCTGGACCCCCACGAAACTGTTTTTT. Translating it yields CASSHGGWTPTKLFF.

The sample holds a few counts of this clone. The rearrangement uses TRBV10-2 and TRBJ2-5, with 8 bases aligning to TRBD1. V was clipped by 6 bases and J by 2 bases; unmatched bases: 5. The germline gives CDR1 WSHSY, CDR2 SAAADI. The CDR3 runs to 14 residues. The CDR3 nucleotides are TGCGCCAGCAGAAAGGGACAGGAGCAAGAGACCCAGTACTTC. Translation gives CASRKGQEQETQYF.

The V gene is TRBV11-3, the J gene TRBJ1-4; D uncertain. The CDR3 is 15 amino acids. V gave up 1 base and J gave up 1 base, with 7 bases separating them. CDR1 SGHNT and CDR2 YENEEA come from the germline V gene. CDR3 in amino acids: CASSLGERTNEKLFF. For the CDR3, the DNA is TGTGCCAGCAGCTTAGGGGAGCGAACTAATGAAAAACTGTTTTTT.

The chain couples TRBV4-1 to TRBJ1-2; D not resolved. This CDR3 spans 11 amino acids. Trimming removed 2 bases from V and 8 bases from J, with 6 bases in between. The germline gives CDR1 MGHRA, CDR2 YSYEKL. The CDR3 sequence: CASSQSEGYTF. In nucleotides, the CDR3 is TGCGCCAGCAGCCAATCGGAAGGCTACACCTTC.

The genes are TRBV7-9 and TRBJ1-6; TRBD1 agrees at 9 bases. The V gene's germline CDR1 is SEHNR and CDR2 FQNEAQ (reference sequence). J was trimmed by 7 bases and V by 3 bases; bases with no gene match: 7. The CDR3 is 16 residues long. The CDR3 DNA sequence: TGTGCCAGCAGCTTTCTACTAGGGACAGGGAATTCACCCCTCCACTTT. It specifies CASSFLLGTGNSPLHF.

This rearrangement joins TRBV9 to TRBJ2-5, with 11 bases aligning to TRBD1. The J call is uncertain, as TRBJ2-7 better fits the DNA end. CDR1 and CDR2 (germline): SGDLS, YYNGEE. CDR3 size: 16 residues. The CDR3: CASSVAPGQGVYEQYF. CDR3 nucleotide sequence: TGTGCCAGCAGCGTAGCCCCGGGACAGGGGGTCTACGAGCAGTACTTC.

The J gene is TRBJ2-1, the V gene TRBV27; TRBD2 matches at 8 bases. The trim removed 2 bases at V and 4 bases at J, leaving 4 bases unmatched. Germline V gene sequence: CDR1 MNHEY, CDR2 SMNVEV (reference sequence). The CDR3 consists of 15 residues. CDR3 region: CASSLVRGAYNEQFF. CDR3 bases: TGTGCCAGCAGTTTAGTGCGGGGGGCATACAATGAGCAGTTCTTC.

The chain employs TRBV6-5 and TRBJ1-2; D uncertain. CDR3 size: 11 residues. Germline lookup yields CDR1 MNHEY and CDR2 SVGAGI. V was shortened by 5 bases and J by 7 bases, with 8 bases between the two germline ends. Here the CDR3 DNA reads TGTGCCAGCAGTCCCCCGCCTGGCTACACCTTC. Translation: CASSPPPGYTF.

V usage is TRBV10-2 and J usage is TRBJ1-5; no reliable D call. Germline loops: CDR1 WSHSY, CDR2 SAAADI. This CDR3 region has 15 residues. V was pared by 2 bases and J by 0 bases, with 8 bases between. The CDR3 protein is CASSEEAYSNQPQHF. CDR3 DNA: TGCGCCAGCAGTGAGGAGGCCTATAGCAATCAGCCCCAGCATTTT.

This clone was seen only once. The rearrangement links TRBV29-1 to TRBJ2-3; TRBD1 is a possible D gene (5 bases). The V and J ends lost 5 bases and 5 bases respectively, with 17 bases between them. The CDR3 extends over 14 amino acids. Germline-derived CDR1 and CDR2 are SQVTM and ANQGSEA. CDR3 nucleotide sequence: TGCAGCGTTTCACGAAATCAGGGTAAAGATACGCAGTATTTT. This encodes CSVSRNQGKDTQYF.

The chain combines TRBV15 with TRBJ2-1, with 7 bases that match TRBD1. The CDR3 is 16 residues long. Germline values: CDR1 LNHNV, CDR2 YYDKDF (reference sequence). V was pared by 5 bases and J by 4 bases, with 11 bases of the junction left unmatched. The CDR3 loop reads CATSAPDRLLYNEQFF. The CDR3, as DNA: TGTGCCACCAGCGCCCCGGACAGGCTACTTTACAATGAGCAGTTCTTC.

The chain couples TRBV29-1 to TRBJ1-2; 7 bases line up with TRBD1. The V gene end was trimmed by 3 bases and the J gene end by 3 bases; junction bases not matched to a gene: 7. CDR3 size: 14 residues. Germline V gene data show CDR1 as SQVTM and CDR2 as ANQGSEA. In nucleotides, the CDR3 is TGCAGCGTTGATTTTACAGGGGCGGACTATGGCTACACCTTC. This translates into CSVDFTGADYGYTF.

The V and J genes are TRBV18 and TRBJ2-2; TRBD1 agrees at 8 bases. This CDR3 spans 17 amino acids. Germline trimming cut 0 bases from V and 3 bases from J; bases unmatched to any gene: 6. Germline lookup yields CDR1 KGHSH and CDR2 LQKENI. CDR3 sequence (DNA): TGTGCCAGCTCACCACCCTCCGGACAGGGCGACACCGGGGAGCTGTTTTTT. This gives the protein CASSPPSGQGDTGELFF.

This clone is a singleton in its sample. The genes are TRBV6-5 and TRBJ1-1; 8 bases are a match to TRBD1. The CDR3 has 15 amino acids. Germline-derived CDR1 and CDR2 are MNHEY and SVGAGI. The ends lost 0 bases at V and 1 base at J; junction bases unmatched: 1. CDR3 region: CASSYSGQGNTEAFF. The DNA for the CDR3 is TGTGCCAGCAGTTACTCTGGACAGGGGAACACTGAAGCTTTCTTT.

On this clone itself: Germline and junction disagree at one end, which may indicate a read error. This chain uses TRBV10-3 with TRBJ1-6; 9 bases agree with TRBD1. This CDR3 has 14 amino acids. Looked up from germline, CDR1 is ENHRY and CDR2 is SYGVKD. DNA of the CDR3: TGTGCCGTCAGGACAGGGGAGGGAAATTCACCCCTCCACTTT. Protein: CAVRTGEGNSPLHF.

V and J are TRBV4-1 and TRBJ2-3; D gene ambiguous. CDR1 is MGHRA, CDR2 YSYEKL, per germline. This CDR3 spans 16 amino acids. V lost 1 base to trimming and J lost 3 bases, with 14 bases between them. As DNA, the CDR3 is TGCGCCAGCAGCCAAGCGGAACGAGGTAGTACAGATACGCAGTATTTT. Amino acids: CASSQAERGSTDTQYF.

This sequence joins TRBV6-5 and TRBJ1-1; D is ambiguous. With 0 bases removed from V and 6 bases from J, the gap between germline ends came to 14 bases. The germline V gene has CDR1 MNHEY and CDR2 SVGAGI. This CDR3 region has 15 residues. The CDR3 sequence: CASSYSVRGSSEAFF. Written as DNA, the CDR3 is TGTGCCAGCAGTTACTCGGTGCGCGGGTCCTCTGAAGCTTTCTTT.

The V gene is TRBV10-3, the J gene TRBJ1-2; D gene uncertain. This CDR3 is 12 amino acids long. V gave up 3 bases and J gave up 2 bases, with 4 bases separating them. In germline, CDR1 is ENHRY, CDR2 SYGVKD. The CDR3 here is CAISDTNYGYTF. The CDR3 region has the DNA TGTGCCATCAGTGACACAAACTATGGCTACACCTTC.

The CDR3 DNA sequence: TGTGCCAGCAGCTTGTCAGGTAGGACAGCAGATCAGCCCCAGCATTTT. It yields the protein CASSLSGRTADQPQHF. The chain joins TRBV5-6 to TRBJ1-5; possible D gene TRBD1, 6 bases. Trimming took 1 base from V and 5 from J, leaving 16 bases between them. The CDR3 covers 16 residues. The germline gives CDR1 SGHDT, CDR2 YYEEEE.